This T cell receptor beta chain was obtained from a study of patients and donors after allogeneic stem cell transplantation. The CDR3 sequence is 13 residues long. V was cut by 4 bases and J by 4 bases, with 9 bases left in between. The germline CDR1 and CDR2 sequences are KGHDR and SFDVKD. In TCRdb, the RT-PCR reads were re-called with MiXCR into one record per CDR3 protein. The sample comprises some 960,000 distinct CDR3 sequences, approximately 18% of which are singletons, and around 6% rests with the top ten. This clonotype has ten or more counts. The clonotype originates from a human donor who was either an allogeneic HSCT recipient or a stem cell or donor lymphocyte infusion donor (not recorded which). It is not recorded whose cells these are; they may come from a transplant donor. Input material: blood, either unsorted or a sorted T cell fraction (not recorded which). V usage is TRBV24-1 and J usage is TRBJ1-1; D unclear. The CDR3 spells CATSESRGTEAFF. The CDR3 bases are TGTGCCACCAGTGAGTCCCGGGGCACTGAAGCTTTCTTT.